This passage covers 28 T cell receptor beta chains from one sample sequenced in a study of cytomegalovirus exposure and HLA in healthy donors. PCR amplification relied on 60 Vbeta primers (plus 13 Jbeta primers). Profiled with immunoSEQ multiplex PCR; TCRdb holds only in-frame clones, not every one. The sample shows 55,000 to 80,000 clones, around four fifths of them seen only once. Material: PBMCs. The source is a man aged 40-50 years in good health and CMV-seronegative.

The chain has TRBV28 and TRBJ2-7, with TRBD2 matching over 9 bases. Losses at the gene ends were 4 bases for V and 2 bases for J; bases not matched to a gene: 6. This CDR3 region has 15 residues. CDR1 and CDR2 (germline): MDHEN, SYDVKM. The DNA for the CDR3 is TGTGCCAGCAGTTCACCGCTAGCGGGGACCTACGAGCAGTACTTC. Residues: CASSSPLAGTYEQYF.

The CDR3 protein is CASSGESDRAQPQHF. The CDR3 bases are TGTGCCAGCAGCGGGGAGTCGGACAGGGCTCAGCCCCAGCATTTT. The chain has TRBV7-9 and TRBJ1-5, with 8 bases matching TRBD1. This CDR3 comprises 15 residues. Unmatched junction bases numbered 9, after V lost 5 bases and J lost 6 bases. Germline V gene data show CDR1 as SEHNR and CDR2 as FQNEAQ (reference sequence).

In DNA form, the CDR3 reads TGTGCCAGTAGTATACAGGGGACTAGCGGAGGGAATGAGCAGTTCTTC. Protein product: CASSIQGTSGGNEQFF. This chain links TRBV19 with TRBJ2-1; 11 bases match TRBD2. The germline gives CDR1 LNHDA, CDR2 SQIVND (reference sequence). V shed 2 bases, J shed 7 bases, and the junction held 7 bases outside the gene matches. The CDR3 length is 16 residues.

The chain has TRBV29-1 and TRBJ2-1; D is ambiguous. The CDR3 spans 10 residues. CDR1 is SQVTM, CDR2 ANQGSEA, per germline. V shed 6 bases and J shed 9 bases, with 9 bases lying between them. CDR3 in DNA: TGCAGCGTCGGAACGGGTGAGCAGTTCTTC. It translates to CSVGTGEQFF.

This chain links TRBV14 with TRBJ2-2; D unclear. CDR3 length: 16 residues. Germline CDR1 SGHDN, CDR2 FVKESK. V was pared by 0 bases and J by 3 bases, with 11 bases between. This chain's CDR3 is CASSQEVGRYTGELFF. The CDR3 DNA reads TGTGCCAGCAGCCAAGAAGTTGGGCGCTACACCGGGGAGCTGTTTTTT. Full variable domain (missing parts from reference TRBV14 and TRBJ2-2): EAGVTQFPSHSVIEKGQTVTLRCDPISGHDNLYWYRRVMGKEIKFLLHFVKESKQDESGMPNNRFLAERTGGTYSTLKVQPAELEDSGVYFCASSQEVGRYTGELFFGEGSRLTVL.

The chain links TRBV5-4 to TRBJ1-6; TRBD1 aligns across 7 bases. The CDR3 is made up of 15 amino acids. V shed 4 bases, J shed 8 bases, and the junction held 9 bases outside the gene matches. Per the germline V gene, CDR1 is SGHNT and CDR2 is YYREEE (reference sequence). The CDR3 reads CASSPGTVGDSPLHF. DNA for the CDR3: TGTGCCAGCAGCCCAGGGACAGTAGGGGATTCACCCCTCCACTTT.

This clone was seen just once. The chain carries TRBV19 and TRBJ2-3; 9 bases agree with TRBD1. V lost 4 bases to trimming and J lost 14 bases; unmatched junction nucleotides: 16. The CDR3 covers 15 residues. From germline, CDR1 is LNHDA and CDR2 SQIVND (reference sequence). CDR3 nucleotide sequence: TGTGCCAGTAGTACGTCCCGGGACAGGGCATTTTTTCCGTATTTT. Translated, it gives CASSTSRDRAFFPYF.

V gene TRBV15 combines with J gene TRBJ2-3; 8 bases agree with TRBD2. This CDR3 spans 17 amino acids. The trim removed 0 bases at V and 4 bases at J, leaving 9 bases unmatched. The germline gives CDR1 LNHNV, CDR2 YYDKDF (reference sequence). The CDR3 protein is CATSRDRGAGGPDTQYF. As DNA, the CDR3 is TGTGCCACCAGCAGAGATAGGGGTGCGGGGGGACCAGATACGCAGTATTTT.

In this sample, this clone turned up a few times. This chain links TRBV7-6 with TRBJ1-6; 7 nucleotides match TRBD1. CDR1 is SGHVS, CDR2 FNYEAQ, per germline. J gave up 10 bases and V 5 bases, and 14 bases lay outside the gene matches. The CDR3 contains 16 residues. The CDR3 is CASSPGRDSRGSPLHF. DNA of the CDR3: TGTGCCAGCAGCCCTGGCCGGGACAGCCGTGGCTCACCCCTCCACTTT.

The chain combines TRBV6-1 with TRBJ2-3, with D possibly TRBD1 on 7 matching bases. CDR1 MNHNS and CDR2 SASEGT come from the germline V gene. The length of the CDR3 is 12 residues. The V gene lost 3 bases and the J gene lost 14 bases, with 15 bases spanning the gap. CDR3 coding DNA: TGTGCCAGCAGTGATGGGGGGACAGTAGCGTATTTT. Protein sequence: CASSDGGTVAYF.

The CDR3 region has the DNA TGTGCCAGCAGCGCGTCGGCGGGGAGTAGAGATACGCAGTATTTT. Amino acid sequence: CASSASAGSRDTQYF. The chain joins TRBV7-8 to TRBJ2-3; TRBD2 might be the D (6 bases). This CDR3 region has 15 residues. Germline CDR1 reads SGHVS; CDR2 reads FQNEAQ. V lost 5 bases, J lost 5 bases, and 17 bases lay in between.

V usage is TRBV5-4 and J usage is TRBJ2-7; the match to TRBD1 covers 7 bases. V trimming: 5 bases; J trimming: 0 bases; junction bases outside the gene matches: 11. Looked up from germline, CDR1 is SGHNT and CDR2 is YYREEE (reference sequence). The length of the CDR3 is 16 residues. This CDR3 reads CASSSARGPISYEQYF. The CDR3 bases are TGTGCCAGCAGTAGCGCAAGGGGGCCCATCTCCTACGAGCAGTACTTC.

The rearrangement uses TRBV5-1 and TRBJ1-1, with 9 bases fitting TRBD1. CDR3 length equals 15 residues. Germline-derived CDR1 and CDR2 are SGHRS and YFSETQ. J was trimmed by 1 base and V by 4 bases; bases with no gene match: 5. The CDR3 nucleotides are TGCGCCAGCAGCCCTTTGGGACAGGGGAACACTGAAGCTTTCTTT. This gives the protein CASSPLGQGNTEAFF. Filled out from reference TRBV5-1 and TRBJ1-1, the complete variable domain reads KAGVTQTPRYLIKTRGQQVTLSCSPISGHRSVSWYQQTPGQGLQFLFEYFSETQRNKGNFPGRFSGRQFSNSRSEMNVSTLELGDSALYLCASSPLGQGNTEAFFGQGTRLTVV.

In the case of this clone: One junction end does not reproduce the germline sequence, and a read error may be involved. The chain recombines TRBV7-9 with TRBJ2-2; 11 nucleotides align to TRBD2. The CDR3 has 16 residues. From germline, CDR1 is SEHNR and CDR2 FQNEAQ (reference sequence). CDR3 nucleotides: TGTTCCAGCAGCTTAGGACTAGCGGGCCACACCGGGGAGCTGTTTTTT. Amino acid sequence: CSSSLGLAGHTGELFF.

This sequence joins TRBV7-9 and TRBJ1-2, with D perhaps matching TRBD1 (5 bases). Germline V gene sequence: CDR1 SEHNR, CDR2 FQNEAQ (reference sequence). V was shortened by 5 bases and J by 7 bases, with 17 bases between the two germline ends. The CDR3 is 14 residues long. The CDR3 reads CASSPPGATSGYTF. In nucleotides, the CDR3 is TGTGCCAGCAGCCCCCCTGGGGCCACCTCTGGCTACACCTTC.

The chain employs TRBV2 and TRBJ1-1; 12 nucleotides match TRBD1. The V gene's germline CDR1 is SNHLY and CDR2 FYNNEI. Trimming cost V 1 base and J 6 bases; bases outside gene matches: 6. This CDR3 region has 16 residues. CDR3 protein: CASSEVGTGGSPEAFF. The DNA of the CDR3 is TGTGCCAGCAGTGAAGTAGGGACAGGGGGCTCCCCTGAAGCTTTCTTT.

The chain recombines TRBV10-3 with TRBJ1-2, with TRBD1 matching 7 bases. This CDR3 has 14 amino acids. Germline V gene lookup returns CDR1 ENHRY and CDR2 SYGVKD. Unmatched junction bases numbered 12, after V lost 10 bases and J lost 4 bases. The CDR3 coding sequence is TGTGCCACCAGGGTCCAACGGGACAGCTATGGCTACACCTTC. It yields the protein CATRVQRDSYGYTF.

V gene TRBV5-1 combines with J gene TRBJ1-2, with TRBD1 matching over 10 bases. The CDR3 sequence is 15 residues long. CDR1 and CDR2 (germline): SGHRS, YFSETQ. V trimming: 4 bases; J trimming: 7 bases; junction bases outside the gene matches: 10. The CDR3 coding sequence is TGCGCCAGCAGCACATCCGGGACAGGGGTCTCTGGCTACACCTTC. This gives the protein CASSTSGTGVSGYTF.

The count of this clone is one. The V call is TRBV18, the J call TRBJ2-7; 7 bases map to TRBD1. The CDR3 is 15 amino acids. In germline, CDR1 is KGHSH, CDR2 LQKENI. V lost 1 base to trimming and J lost 0 bases; unmatched junction nucleotides: 3. The CDR3 sequence is CASSPRDRFSYEQYF. The CDR3 DNA follows: TGTGCCAGCTCACCACGGGACAGATTCTCCTACGAGCAGTACTTC. Supplemented by reference TRBV18 and TRBJ2-7, the full variable domain reads NAGVMQNPRHLVRRRGQEARLRCSPMKGHSHVYWYRQLPEEGLKFMVYLQKENIIDESGMPKERFSAEFPKEGPSILRIQQVVRGDSAAYFCASSPRDRFSYEQYFGPGTRLTVT.

The V call is TRBV9, the J call TRBJ2-6, with 10 bases identical to TRBD1. Trimming at V came to 4 bases and at J to 3 bases, leaving 4 bases not matched to a gene. From germline, CDR1 is SGDLS and CDR2 YYNGEE. This CDR3 region has 16 residues. CDR3 region: CASSPGQGVGANVLTF. The CDR3 DNA is TGTGCCAGCAGCCCAGGACAGGGGGTTGGGGCCAACGTCCTGACTTTC.

The rearrangement links TRBV7-2 to TRBJ1-5; 7 bases fit TRBD1. Germline V gene sequence: CDR1 SGHTA, CDR2 FQGNSA. Trimming cost V 5 bases and J 4 bases; bases outside gene matches: 8. This CDR3 has 15 amino acids. This CDR3 is CASSSRQGQNQPQHF. CDR3 sequence (DNA): TGTGCCAGCAGCAGCAGACAGGGTCAAAATCAGCCCCAGCATTTT. The full variable domain, completed using reference TRBV7-2 and TRBJ1-5, is GAGVSQSPSNKVTEKGKDVELRCDPISGHTALYWYRQSLGQGLEFLIYFQGNSAPDKSGLPSDRFSAERTGGSVSTLTIQRTQQEDSAVYLCASSSRQGQNQPQHFGDGTRLSIL.

The V and J genes are TRBV4-2 and TRBJ1-2; 8 bases align to TRBD1. Per the germline V gene, CDR1 is LGHNA and CDR2 is YNFKEQ. The CDR3 spans 15 residues. V trimming: 3 bases; J trimming: 4 bases; junction bases outside the gene matches: 7. The CDR3 region has the DNA TGTGCCAGCAGCCAGACAATCGGACAGGGCTATGGCTACACCTTC. Protein: CASSQTIGQGYGYTF.

This chain connects TRBV28 to TRBJ1-1, with D possibly being TRBD1 (6 bases). The CDR3 is 14 amino acids. Germline loops: CDR1 MDHEN, CDR2 SYDVKM. V was clipped by 1 base and J by 3 bases, with 9 bases between them. CDR3 sequence (DNA): TGTGCCAGCAGTTTATACAGGGCGGACACTGAAGCTTTCTTT. This encodes CASSLYRADTEAFF.

Only one count was recorded for this clone. The chain combines TRBV6-5 with TRBJ2-7, with 10 bases aligning to TRBD2. Germline V CDR1 and CDR2: MNHEY, SVGAGI. Unmatched junction bases numbered 5, after V lost 4 bases and J lost 5 bases. This CDR3 is built from 14 residues. The CDR3, as DNA: TGTGCCAGCAGTTTTAGCGGGAGGAGGAACGAGCAGTACTTC. Translating gives CASSFSGRRNEQYF.

The chain has TRBV6-5 and TRBJ2-7; tentative D call: TRBD1 (8 bases). The CDR3 sequence is 14 residues long. Germline CDR1 is MNHEY and CDR2 is SVGAGI. V was pared by 6 bases and J by 7 bases, with 19 bases between. The CDR3 nucleotides are TGTGCCAGCAGGCCAGGGGGCCAGGGACTAGAGCAGTACTTC. Translating it yields CASRPGGQGLEQYF.

The DNA for the CDR3 is TGTGCCAGCAGCTTTAGGACTAGCGGGGGGCCGGAGACCCAGTACTTC. Translation: CASSFRTSGGPETQYF. The chain joins TRBV5-4 to TRBJ2-5, with 14 bases lining up with TRBD2. This CDR3 contains 16 residues. Unmatched junction bases numbered 5, after V lost 2 bases and J lost 5 bases. CDR1 and CDR2 (germline): SGHNT, YYREEE (reference sequence).

This chain uses TRBV28 with TRBJ2-3; D perhaps matches TRBD1 (5 bases). CDR1 and CDR2 (germline): MDHEN, SYDVKM. The germline V and J ends were trimmed by 3 bases and 2 bases, with 12 bases remaining between them. This CDR3 region has 15 residues. The CDR3 DNA sequence: TGTGCCAGCAGTTTGAAAGGGGTCCTCACAGATACGCAGTATTTT. This translates into CASSLKGVLTDTQYF. Based on the CDR3 plus reference TRBV28 and TRBJ2-3, the full variable domain is DVKVTQSSRYLVKRTGEKVFLECVQDMDHENMFWYRQDPGLGLRLIYFSYDVKMKEKGDIPEGYSVSREKKERFSLILESASTNQTSMYLCASSLKGVLTDTQYFGPGTRLTVL.

V gene TRBV28 combines with J gene TRBJ1-5; D may be TRBD1 (6 bases). Germline loops: CDR1 MDHEN, CDR2 SYDVKM. V shed 2 bases and J shed 0 bases, with 8 bases lying between them. The CDR3 has 15 amino acids. The CDR3 sequence is CASSLRRGSNQPQHF. The CDR3 DNA is TGTGCCAGCAGTTTACGCAGGGGTAGCAATCAGCCCCAGCATTTT.